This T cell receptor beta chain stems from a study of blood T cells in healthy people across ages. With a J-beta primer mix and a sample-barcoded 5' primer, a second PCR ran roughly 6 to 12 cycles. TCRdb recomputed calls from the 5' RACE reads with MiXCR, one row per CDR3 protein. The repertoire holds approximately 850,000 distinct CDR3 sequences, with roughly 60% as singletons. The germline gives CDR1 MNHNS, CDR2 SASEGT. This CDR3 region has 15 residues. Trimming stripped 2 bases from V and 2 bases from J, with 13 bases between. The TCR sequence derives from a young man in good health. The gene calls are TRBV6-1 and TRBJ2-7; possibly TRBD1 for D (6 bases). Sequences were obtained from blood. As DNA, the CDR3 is TGTGCCAGCAGTGAAAGTAGGACAGCACCCTACGAGCAGTACTTC. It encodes CASSESRTAPYEQYF.